A selection of T cell receptor beta chains follows, all from one sample in a study of graft-versus-host responses after intestinal transplantation. The repertoire was sequenced with immunoSEQ multiplex PCR; TCRdb's copy has only in-frame clones and lacks some. The repertoire holds about 120,000 clones, with 90% to 95% as singletons. These receptors lack a known antigen. The sample consisted of unstimulated CD4+ T cells sorted from spleen or lymph node cells, taken before intestinal transplant. The receptor source for this set is a human donor who received an intestinal transplant. The CDR3 runs from the conserved cysteine through the conserved F or W. The D gene is left open where the match is weak. Size tells how often a clone was seen (once, few, many) or the class of an expanded clone, and some rows leave it out.

j_gene: TRBJ2-1
v_gene: TRBV5-1
d_gene: .
abundance: .
len: 14
CDR3nt: TGCGCCAGCAGCTTGTATCAGCCGGGCGGGGAGCAGTTCTTC
CDR3aa: CASSLYQPGGEQFF

j_gene: TRBJ2-1
v_gene: TRBV5-4
d_gene: TRBD2
abundance: .
len: 13
CDR3nt: TGTGCCAGCAGCGTCCGGTCGGGTCGGGAGGAGTTCTTC
CDR3aa: CASSVRSGREEFF

j_gene: TRBJ2-5
v_gene: TRBV15
d_gene: .
abundance: .
len: 14
CDR3nt: TGTGCCACCAGCAGAGATCGGGGCAGGGAGACCCAGTACTTC
CDR3aa: CATSRDRGRETQYF

j_gene: TRBJ1-4
v_gene: TRBV18
d_gene: TRBD1
abundance: .
len: 16
CDR3nt: TGTGCCAGCTCACCAGTCAGGGGGCCAGCTAATGAAAAACTGTTTTTT
CDR3aa: CASSPVRGPANEKLFF

j_gene: TRBJ1-2
v_gene: TRBV29-1
d_gene: TRBD1
abundance: .
len: 14
CDR3nt: TGCAGCGTTTCTCGCACAGGGGTAAATGATGGCTACACCTTC
CDR3aa: CSVSRTGVNDGYTF

j_gene: TRBJ1-2
v_gene: TRBV6-5
d_gene: .
abundance: .
len: 14
CDR3nt: TGTGCCAGCACAACAGGCGGGCGTGGTAATCGCTACACCTTC
CDR3aa: CASTTGGRGNRYTF

j_gene: TRBJ2-3
v_gene: TRBV5-1
d_gene: TRBD2
abundance: .
len: 15
CDR3nt: TGCGCCAGCAGAGGACTAGCGGGGATAACAGATACGCAGTATTTT
CDR3aa: CASRGLAGITDTQYF

j_gene: TRBJ2-5
v_gene: TRBV5-6
d_gene: .
abundance: .
len: 13
CDR3nt: TGTGCCAGCAGCTCCAGGGTAGGCAAGACCCAGTACTTC
CDR3aa: CASSSRVGKTQYF

j_gene: TRBJ2-7
v_gene: TRBV6-5
d_gene: TRBD1
abundance: .
len: 15
CDR3nt: TGTGCCAGCAGCCCCCGGACAGGGGGTACCTACGAGCAGTACTTC
CDR3aa: CASSPRTGGTYEQYF

j_gene: TRBJ2-7
v_gene: TRBV18
d_gene: TRBD2
abundance: .
len: 17
CDR3nt: TGTGCCAGCTCATCTATACTCGGACTAGCGGGCTCCTACGAGCAGTACTTC
CDR3aa: CASSSILGLAGSYEQYF

j_gene: TRBJ2-3
v_gene: TRBV7-2
d_gene: TRBD2
abundance: .
len: 17
CDR3nt: TGTGCCAGCAGCTTGCGACTAGCGCTCCTCAGCACAGATACGCAGTATTTT
CDR3aa: CASSLRLALLSTDTQYF

j_gene: TRBJ1-1
v_gene: TRBV19
d_gene: TRBD1
abundance: .
len: 15
CDR3nt: TGTGCCAGTAGAAAGGACAGGGGTATGAACACTGAAGCTTTCTTT
CDR3aa: CASRKDRGMNTEAFF

j_gene: TRBJ1-5
v_gene: TRBV6-6
d_gene: TRBD1
abundance: .
len: 15
CDR3nt: TGTGCCAGCACCGGACAGGATAATAGCAATCAGCCCCAGCATTTT
CDR3aa: CASTGQDNSNQPQHF

j_gene: TRBJ1-4
v_gene: TRBV30
d_gene: .
abundance: .
len: 13
CDR3nt: TGTGCCCTCCAGACGTCAACTAATGAAAAACTGTTTTTT
CDR3aa: CALQTSTNEKLFF

j_gene: TRBJ2-1
v_gene: TRBV5-1
d_gene: TRBD2
abundance: .
len: 15
CDR3nt: TGCGCCAGCAGACACGGACTAGCGTCATCCAATGAGCAGTTCTTC
CDR3aa: CASRHGLASSNEQFF

j_gene: TRBJ1-5
v_gene: TRBV6-6
d_gene: .
abundance: .
len: 14
CDR3nt: TGTGCCAGCGGACAGTTAGATAGCAATCAGCCCCAGCATTTT
CDR3aa: CASGQLDSNQPQHF

j_gene: TRBJ2-2
v_gene: TRBV29-1
d_gene: TRBD1
abundance: .
len: 14
CDR3nt: TGCAGCGTGGCTGACAGGGGGCGGACCGGGGAGCTGTTTTTT
CDR3aa: CSVADRGRTGELFF

j_gene: TRBJ1-1
v_gene: TRBV11-2
d_gene: .
abundance: .
len: 13
CDR3nt: TGTGCCAGCAGCTTAACGGGGGGAACTGAAGCTTTCTTT
CDR3aa: CASSLTGGTEAFF

j_gene: TRBJ2-7
v_gene: TRBV5-1
d_gene: .
abundance: .
len: 14
CDR3nt: TGCGCCAGCAGCTCGACGATTAGACCCTACGAGCAGTACTTC
CDR3aa: CASSSTIRPYEQYF

j_gene: TRBJ1-1
v_gene: TRBV27
d_gene: .
abundance: .
len: 14
CDR3nt: TGTGCCAGCAGTTTACTCCAGGCGAACACTGAAGCTTTCTTT
CDR3aa: CASSLLQANTEAFF

j_gene: TRBJ1-2
v_gene: TRBV6-5
d_gene: .
abundance: .
len: 16
CDR3nt: TGTGCCAGCAGTTACCTTGGGGCGTCTGCCAACTATGGCTACACCTTC
CDR3aa: CASSYLGASANYGYTF

j_gene: TRBJ1-5
v_gene: TRBV6-5
d_gene: TRBD1
abundance: .
len: 14
CDR3nt: TGTGCCAGCAGCCCCGACAGGGTGGTTCAGCCCCAGCATTTT
CDR3aa: CASSPDRVVQPQHF

j_gene: TRBJ1-3
v_gene: TRBV10-3
d_gene: .
abundance: .
len: 16
CDR3nt: TGTGCCATCAGTGAACGGTCCTTAGGCTCTGGAAACACCATATATTTT
CDR3aa: CAISERSLGSGNTIYF

j_gene: TRBJ2-4
v_gene: TRBV14
d_gene: TRBD1
abundance: once
len: 16
CDR3nt: TGTGCCAGCAGCCAAGATGGGACAGGGTCGAAAAACATTCAGTACTTC
CDR3aa: CASSQDGTGSKNIQYF

j_gene: TRBJ1-2
v_gene: TRBV5-6
d_gene: .
abundance: .
len: 13
CDR3nt: TGTGCCAGCAGCTTGGGGGAGAGCTATGGCTACACCTTC
CDR3aa: CASSLGESYGYTF

j_gene: TRBJ1-2
v_gene: TRBV29-1
d_gene: .
abundance: .
len: 10
CDR3nt: TGCAGCGTCCAAACGGCGGAGTACACCTTC
CDR3aa: CSVQTAEYTF

j_gene: TRBJ2-7
v_gene: TRBV18
d_gene: .
abundance: .
len: 14
CDR3nt: TGTGCCAGCTCGCGTATGACCCAGATCTACGAGCAGTACTTC
CDR3aa: CASSRMTQIYEQYF

j_gene: TRBJ2-3
v_gene: TRBV15
d_gene: .
abundance: .
len: 15
CDR3nt: TGTGCCACCAGCAGAGGCGGTGGGAGCACAGATACGCAGTATTTT
CDR3aa: CATSRGGGSTDTQYF

j_gene: TRBJ2-5
v_gene: TRBV7-2
d_gene: .
abundance: .
len: 13
CDR3nt: TGTGCCAGCACCGATACGTTAGGTGAGACCCAGTACTTC
CDR3aa: CASTDTLGETQYF

j_gene: TRBJ1-5
v_gene: TRBV28
d_gene: .
abundance: .
len: 14
CDR3nt: TGTGCCAGCAGTGCGGGAAGGGGGAATCGGCCCCAGCATTTT
CDR3aa: CASSAGRGNRPQHF

j_gene: TRBJ2-1
v_gene: TRBV9
d_gene: .
abundance: .
len: 14
CDR3nt: TGTGCCAGCAGCGTAGCGCCATCCTACAATGAGCAGTTCTTC
CDR3aa: CASSVAPSYNEQFF

j_gene: TRBJ1-1
v_gene: TRBV6-7
d_gene: .
abundance: .
len: 11
CDR3nt: TGTGCCAGCAAAGCGAACACTGAAGCTTTCTTT
CDR3aa: CASKANTEAFF

j_gene: TRBJ2-3
v_gene: TRBV5-4
d_gene: .
abundance: .
len: 14
CDR3nt: TGTGCCAGCAGCTTGGGTAGCGGCACAGATACGCAGTATTTT
CDR3aa: CASSLGSGTDTQYF